Sequencing of this T cell receptor (beta chain) was carried out in a study of pediatric ulcerative colitis. This clone occurred once. Rectal tissue came from one to two pinch biopsies taken at colonoscopy. Germline CDR1 and CDR2: SGHTA and FQGTGA. The CDR3 loop spans 15 amino acids. The V end was cut by 2 bases, the J end by 4 bases, with 14 bases between. The table came from immunoSEQ multiplex PCR; TCRdb's copy has only in-frame clones and leaves some out. The sample contains about 36,000 clones, around three quarters of which appear only once. What was sequenced was gut tissue. The TCR comes from a boy aged 5-17 years with moderate ulcerative colitis. This chain uses TRBV7-3 with TRBJ1-2; D is possibly TRBD1 (5 bases). CDR3 DNA sequence: TGTGCCAGCAGCTTAGATGGGACCTCCGTCTATGGCTACACCTTC. This sequence encodes CASSLDGTSVYGYTF.